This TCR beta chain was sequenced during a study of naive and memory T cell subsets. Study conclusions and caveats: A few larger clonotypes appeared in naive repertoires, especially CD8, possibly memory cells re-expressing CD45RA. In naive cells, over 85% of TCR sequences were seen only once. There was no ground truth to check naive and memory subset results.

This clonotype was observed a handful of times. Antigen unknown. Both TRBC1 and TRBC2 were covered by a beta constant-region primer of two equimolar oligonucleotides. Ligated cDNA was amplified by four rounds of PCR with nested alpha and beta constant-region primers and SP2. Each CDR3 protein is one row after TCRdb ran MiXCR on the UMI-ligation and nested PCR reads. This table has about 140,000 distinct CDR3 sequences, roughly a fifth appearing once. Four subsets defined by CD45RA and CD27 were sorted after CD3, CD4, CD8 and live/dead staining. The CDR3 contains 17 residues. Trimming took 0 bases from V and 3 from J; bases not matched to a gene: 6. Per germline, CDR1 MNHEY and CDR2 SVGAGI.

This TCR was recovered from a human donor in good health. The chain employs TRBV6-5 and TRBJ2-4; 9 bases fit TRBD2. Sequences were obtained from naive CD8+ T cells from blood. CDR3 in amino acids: CASSYSLAGLVKNIQYF. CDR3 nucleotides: TGTGCCAGCAGTTACTCCCTAGCGGGATTAGTCAAAAACATTCAGTACTTC.